This entry is about one T cell receptor beta chain. Its antigen is not known. The data belong to a study of OX40 agonist ivuxolimab in advanced cancers. About the study: The diagnoses of dose-escalation patients were hepatocellular carcinoma, melanoma, renal cell or head and neck cancer. Study-level points and caveats: Expanded peripheral T cells had an undetermined antigen specificity.

TCRdb's table, derived via immunoSEQ multiplex PCR, lists solely in-frame clones and lacks some. The data hold tens of thousands of clones, with 75% to 90% observed a single time. The starting material was CD4+ or CD8+ T cells sorted from blood, obtained in a trial of the OX40 agonist ivuxolimab. The receptor was derived from an adult with an advanced solid tumor such as melanoma, head and neck, liver or kidney cancer.

CDR3 coding DNA: TGTGCCAGCAGTTCCGACACGAGGTATGGCTACACCTTC. Translated: CASSSDTRYGYTF. This chain connects TRBV28 to TRBJ1-2; D is undetermined. Trimming removed 4 bases from V and 5 bases from J, with 11 bases in between. This CDR3 spans 13 amino acids. The germline gives CDR1 MDHEN, CDR2 SYDVKM.